A selection of T cell receptor beta chains follows, all from one sample in a study of T cells in Graves' hyperthyroidism and ophthalmopathy. TCRdb ran MiXCR on the multiplex PCR reads and lists one entry per CDR3 protein. The repertoire holds hundreds of thousands of distinct CDR3 sequences, under 15% seen once, with about 4% in the top ten. The material sequenced was blood. All receptors come from a woman between 40 and 55 years old with Graves' ophthalmopathy. The CDR3 runs from the conserved cysteine through the conserved F or W. A D gene is named only where the DNA matches it firmly. Size is omitted from some rows. Given values are once, few, many or a class for expanded clones.

CDR3: CASSQDSHRGREQYF
DNA: TGTGCCAGCAGCCAAGATTCCCACAGGGGGCGGGAGCAGTACTTC
size: .
D: TRBD1
V: TRBV3-1
J: TRBJ2-7

CDR3: CASSRTPAGGNQPQHF
DNA: TGTGCCAGCAGTCGAACCCCCGCCGGGGGCAATCAGCCCCAGCATTTT
size: many
D: .
V: TRBV28
J: TRBJ1-5

CDR3: CASSLVGLLRLGSYGYTF
DNA: TGCGCCAGCAGCTTGGTCGGACTCCTCCGATTGGGGTCCTATGGCTACACCTTC
size: few
D: .
V: TRBV5-1
J: TRBJ1-2

CDR3: CASRRTGADTEAFF
DNA: TGTGCCAGCCGGAGGACAGGGGCTGACACTGAAGCTTTCTTT
size: .
D: TRBD1
V: TRBV6-1
J: TRBJ1-1

CDR3: CASSSQLAGVKTQYF
DNA: TGCGCCAGCAGCTCGCAACTAGCGGGAGTAAAGACCCAGTACTTC
size: .
D: TRBD2
V: TRBV5-1
J: TRBJ2-5

CDR3: CASSPMWLAETQYF
DNA: TGTGCCAGCAGCCCCATGTGGCTAGCAGAGACCCAGTACTTC
size: many
D: .
V: TRBV7-2
J: TRBJ2-5

CDR3: CASRPPLGDEAFF
DNA: TGTGCCAGCAGGCCCCCCCTGGGCGATGAAGCTTTCTTT
size: many
D: .
V: TRBV28
J: TRBJ1-1

CDR3: CASSLEGTGPGETQYF
DNA: TGTGCCAGCAGCTTAGAGGGAACAGGGCCGGGGGAGACCCAGTACTTC
size: many
D: .
V: TRBV11-3
J: TRBJ2-5

CDR3: CASSPEGSQETQYF
DNA: TGTGCCAGCAGTCCCGAGGGGAGTCAAGAGACCCAGTACTTC
size: many
D: .
V: TRBV12-3/TRBV12-4
J: TRBJ2-5

CDR3: CASSYGQGDYEQYF
DNA: TGTGCCAGCAGTTACGGTCAAGGGGATTACGAGCAGTACTTC
size: many
D: .
V: TRBV6-5
J: TRBJ2-7

CDR3: CASSYSWGAGTEAFF
DNA: TGTGCCAGCAGTTACTCGTGGGGTGCTGGCACTGAAGCTTTCTTT
size: many
D: .
V: TRBV6-5
J: TRBJ1-1

CDR3: CASSLHVAGGYEQYF
DNA: TGTGCCAGCAGCCTTCACGTGGCAGGGGGCTACGAGCAGTACTTC
size: many
D: TRBD1
V: TRBV11-2
J: TRBJ2-7

CDR3: CASSQGVEGGGGYTF
DNA: TGCGCCAGCAGCCAAGGGGTCGAAGGCGGGGGAGGCTACACCTTC
size: few
D: .
V: TRBV4-3
J: TRBJ1-2

CDR3: CASSLNFGSSPTNYGYTF
DNA: TGTGCCAGCAGCTTGAATTTTGGCAGCTCACCCACTAACTATGGCTACACCTTC
size: few
D: .
V: TRBV11-1
J: TRBJ1-2

CDR3: CASSFRDTSNNEQFF
DNA: TGCGCCAGCAGCTTTCGAGACACCTCCAACAATGAGCAGTTCTTC
size: many
D: .
V: TRBV5-1
J: TRBJ2-1

CDR3: CASSHQRLAGVVGELFF
DNA: TGTGCCAGCAGCCACCAGAGGCTAGCGGGAGTGGTCGGGGAGCTGTTTTTT
size: many
D: TRBD2
V: TRBV11-2
J: TRBJ2-2

CDR3: CASSLFVGQQETQYF
DNA: TGTGCCAGCAGTTTATTTGTGGGACAGCAAGAGACCCAGTACTTC
size: .
D: TRBD1
V: TRBV27
J: TRBJ2-5

CDR3: CSAPHPGSAYQPQHF
DNA: TGCAGTGCCCCCCACCCCGGGTCTGCCTATCAGCCCCAGCATTTT
size: .
D: .
V: TRBV20-1
J: TRBJ1-5

CDR3: CASSPLGTGLGYEQYF
DNA: TGTGCCAGCTCACCACTGGGGACAGGCCTAGGGTACGAGCAGTACTTC
size: .
D: TRBD1
V: TRBV18
J: TRBJ2-7

CDR3: CASRAGFAGRHYGYTF
DNA: TGTGCCAGTAGGGCCGGTTTCGCCGGGCGGCACTATGGCTACACCTTC
size: many
D: .
V: TRBV19
J: TRBJ1-2

CDR3: CASRAGREPYEQYF
DNA: TGTGCCAGCAGGGCTGGACGGGAGCCCTACGAGCAGTACTTC
size: many
D: .
V: TRBV6-2/TRBV6-3
J: TRBJ2-7

CDR3: CASSWDPDYEQYF
DNA: TGTGCCAGCAGCTGGGATCCCGACTACGAGCAGTACTTC
size: few
D: .
V: TRBV6-1
J: TRBJ2-7

CDR3: CASSSLGIGDRDTEAFF
DNA: TGTGCCAGCAGTTCCTTAGGAATTGGGGACAGGGATACTGAAGCTTTCTTT
size: many
D: TRBD1
V: TRBV11-2
J: TRBJ1-1

CDR3: CASSPPSGAVGTQYF
DNA: TGTGCCAGCAGCCCCCCCAGCGGGGCGGTGGGGACCCAGTACTTC
size: many
D: TRBD2
V: TRBV11-2
J: TRBJ2-5

CDR3: CASSLRGAAIFSYEQYF
DNA: TGTGCCAGCAGTTTACGCGGGGCAGCAATCTTCTCCTACGAGCAGTACTTC
size: once
D: .
V: TRBV28
J: TRBJ2-7

CDR3: CASSSGGASLKQYF
DNA: TGTGCCAGCAGTTCCGGTGGGGCATCGCTCAAGCAGTACTTC
size: .
D: .
V: TRBV12-3/TRBV12-4
J: TRBJ2-7

CDR3: CASGQGLNYGYTF
DNA: TGTGCCAGCGGACAGGGCTTAAACTATGGCTACACCTTC
size: .
D: TRBD1
V: TRBV12-3/TRBV12-4
J: TRBJ1-2

CDR3: CASKGRQANSPLHF
DNA: TGCGCCAGCAAAGGCCGACAGGCTAATTCACCCCTCCACTTT
size: few
D: .
V: TRBV5-1
J: TRBJ1-6

CDR3: CAWCRGGEQYF
DNA: TGTGCCTGGTGCAGGGGAGGGGAGCAGTACTTC
size: many
D: .
V: TRBV30
J: TRBJ2-7

CDR3: CASSYKGQGTANYGYTF
DNA: TGTGCCAGCAGTTACAAGGGACAGGGAACAGCTAACTATGGCTACACCTTC
size: few
D: TRBD1
V: TRBV6-5
J: TRBJ1-2

CDR3: CASSAPQGVVTEAFF
DNA: TGTGCCAGCAGCGCACCACAGGGAGTCGTTACTGAAGCTTTCTTT
size: many
D: .
V: TRBV11-3
J: TRBJ1-1

CDR3: CASSLWTPNTQYF
DNA: TGTGCCAGCAGTTTATGGACCCCAAATACGCAGTATTTT
size: few
D: .
V: TRBV28
J: TRBJ2-3

CDR3: CASSRDRGAPYEQYF
DNA: TGCGCCAGCAGCAGGGACAGGGGAGCTCCCTACGAGCAGTACTTC
size: .
D: TRBD1
V: TRBV5-1
J: TRBJ2-7

CDR3: CASTPTPGQNPNSPLHF
DNA: TGTGCCAGCACCCCTACCCCCGGACAGAATCCTAATTCACCCCTCCACTTT
size: .
D: .
V: TRBV6-1
J: TRBJ1-6

CDR3: CATSRDSYGYTF
DNA: TGTGCCACCAGCAGGGACAGCTATGGCTACACCTTC
size: many
D: .
V: TRBV15
J: TRBJ1-2

CDR3: CASSRSRDYTGELFF
DNA: TGTGCCAGCAGTCGAAGCCGGGACTACACCGGGGAGCTGTTTTTT
size: few
D: .
V: TRBV28
J: TRBJ2-2

CDR3: CSVVEQPYEQYF
DNA: TGCAGCGTTGTAGAACAGCCCTACGAGCAGTACTTC
size: many
D: .
V: TRBV29-1
J: TRBJ2-7

CDR3: CASSSRTGESYEQYF
DNA: TGTGCCAGCTCATCCCGGACAGGGGAATCCTACGAGCAGTACTTC
size: .
D: TRBD1
V: TRBV18
J: TRBJ2-7

CDR3: CASSGGLKGTGRSNVPTF
DNA: TGTGCCAGCAGTGGGGGGTTAAAGGGGACAGGGAGAAGCAACGTCCCGACTTTC
size: .
D: TRBD1
V: TRBV6-1
J: TRBJ2-6

CDR3: CSARDPEVGTRRYEQYF
DNA: TGCAGTGCTAGAGATCCAGAGGTGGGGACAAGGAGGTACGAGCAGTACTTC
size: many
D: .
V: TRBV20-1
J: TRBJ2-7

CDR3: CASSQAGKETQYF
DNA: TGTGCCAGCAGCCAAGCCGGGAAGGAGACCCAGTACTTC
size: .
D: .
V: TRBV3-1
J: TRBJ2-5

CDR3: CASSPPSQSPYEQYF
DNA: TGTGCCAGCTCACCACCGTCACAGTCCCCTTACGAGCAGTACTTC
size: .
D: .
V: TRBV18
J: TRBJ2-7